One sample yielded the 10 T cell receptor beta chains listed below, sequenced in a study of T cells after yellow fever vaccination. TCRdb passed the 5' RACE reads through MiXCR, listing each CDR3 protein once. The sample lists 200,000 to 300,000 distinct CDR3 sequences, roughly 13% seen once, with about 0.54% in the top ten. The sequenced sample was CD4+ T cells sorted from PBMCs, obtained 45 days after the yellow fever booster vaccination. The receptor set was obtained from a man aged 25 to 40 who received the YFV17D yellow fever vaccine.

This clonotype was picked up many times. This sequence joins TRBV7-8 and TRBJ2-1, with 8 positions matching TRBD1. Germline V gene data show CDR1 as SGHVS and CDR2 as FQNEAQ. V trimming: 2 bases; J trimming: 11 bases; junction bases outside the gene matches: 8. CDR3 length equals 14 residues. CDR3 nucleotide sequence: TGTGCCAGCAGCTTACCAGGACAGGGTAATCAGCAGTTCTTC. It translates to CASSLPGQGNQQFF.

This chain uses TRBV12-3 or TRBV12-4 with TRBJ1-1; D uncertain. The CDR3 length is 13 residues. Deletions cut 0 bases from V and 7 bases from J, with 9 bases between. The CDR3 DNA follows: TGTGCCAGCAGTTTAGCGCTATCGGGTGAAGCTTTCTTT. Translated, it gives CASSLALSGEAFF.

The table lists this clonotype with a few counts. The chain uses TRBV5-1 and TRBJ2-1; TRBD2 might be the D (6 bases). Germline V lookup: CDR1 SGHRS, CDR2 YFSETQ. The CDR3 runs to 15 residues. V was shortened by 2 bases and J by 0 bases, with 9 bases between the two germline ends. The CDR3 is CASSFSGNSYNEQFF. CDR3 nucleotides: TGCGCCAGCAGCTTTAGCGGAAACTCCTACAATGAGCAGTTCTTC. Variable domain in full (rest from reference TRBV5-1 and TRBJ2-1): KAGVTQTPRYLIKTRGQQVTLSCSPISGHRSVSWYQQTPGQGLQFLFEYFSETQRNKGNFPGRFSGRQFSNSRSEMNVSTLELGDSALYLCASSFSGNSYNEQFFGPGTRLTVL.

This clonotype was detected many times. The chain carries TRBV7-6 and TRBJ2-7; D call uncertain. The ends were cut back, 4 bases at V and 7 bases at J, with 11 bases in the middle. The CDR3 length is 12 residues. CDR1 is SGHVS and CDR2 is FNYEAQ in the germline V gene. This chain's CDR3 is CASSSMMGEQYF. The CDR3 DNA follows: TGTGCCAGCAGCTCTATGATGGGTGAGCAGTACTTC.

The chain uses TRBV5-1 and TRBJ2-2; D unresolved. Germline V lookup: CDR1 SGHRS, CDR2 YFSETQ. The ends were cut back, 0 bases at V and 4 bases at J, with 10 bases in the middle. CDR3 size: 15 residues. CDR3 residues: CASSLVEAATGELFF. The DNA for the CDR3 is TGCGCCAGCAGCTTGGTAGAGGCGGCCACCGGGGAGCTGTTTTTT.

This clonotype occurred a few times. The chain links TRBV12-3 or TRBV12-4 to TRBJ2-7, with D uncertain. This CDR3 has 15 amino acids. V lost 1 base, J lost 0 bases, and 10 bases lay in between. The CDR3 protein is CASSLGATRSYEQYF. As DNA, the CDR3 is TGTGCCAGCAGTTTAGGGGCTACCCGCTCCTACGAGCAGTACTTC.

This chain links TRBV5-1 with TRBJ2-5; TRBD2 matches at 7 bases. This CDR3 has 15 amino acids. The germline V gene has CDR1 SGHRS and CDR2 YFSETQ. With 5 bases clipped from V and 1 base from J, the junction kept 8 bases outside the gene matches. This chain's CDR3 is CASSRWGGVQETQYF. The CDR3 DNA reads TGCGCCAGCAGTCGGTGGGGGGGAGTCCAAGAGACCCAGTACTTC.

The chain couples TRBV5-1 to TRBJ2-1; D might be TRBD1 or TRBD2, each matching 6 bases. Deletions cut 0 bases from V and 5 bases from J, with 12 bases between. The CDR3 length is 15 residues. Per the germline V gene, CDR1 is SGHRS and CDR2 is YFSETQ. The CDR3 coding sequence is TGCGCCAGCAGCTTGGGGAGGGGGATAAACAATGAGCAGTTCTTC. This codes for CASSLGRGINNEQFF.

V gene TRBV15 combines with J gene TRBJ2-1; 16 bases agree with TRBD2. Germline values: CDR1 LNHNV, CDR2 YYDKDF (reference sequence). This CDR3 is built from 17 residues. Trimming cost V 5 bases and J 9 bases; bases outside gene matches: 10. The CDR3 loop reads CATSLRGTSGRAGEQFF. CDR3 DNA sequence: TGTGCCACCAGCCTCCGAGGGACTAGCGGGAGGGCCGGTGAGCAGTTCTTC.

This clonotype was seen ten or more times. The CDR3 is CSATPPGNLNSPLHF. In DNA form, the CDR3 reads TGCAGTGCAACCCCTCCGGGGAACCTTAATTCACCCCTCCACTTT. This chain joins TRBV20-1 and TRBJ1-6; D gene unclear. The V end lost 6 bases, the J end lost 6 bases, and 18 bases lay between the germline ends. This CDR3 contains 15 residues. Germline V lookup: CDR1 DFQATT, CDR2 SNEGSKA (reference sequence).